These T cell receptor beta chains were read from a single sample in a study of blood T cell repertoires in COVID-19. Some clones are missing from TCRdb's copy, which holds only in-frame ones; the method was immunoSEQ multiplex PCR. The top ten clones hold 7.5% to 10% of a sample with over 100,000 clones, roughly 81% of them seen once. The sample taken for sequencing was peripheral blood. These receptors all stem from a man aged 35 to 55 with active or convalescent COVID-19. CDR3s include the opening cysteine and the closing phenylalanine or tryptophan. A D gene is named only where the DNA matches it firmly. Not all rows give a size; the values are once, few, many and, for expanded clones, a class.

CDR3nt	CDR3aa	v_gene	j_gene	abundance	d_gene
TGTGCCAGCTCGCCGGGGGGGACAGGGGGCCACGAGCAGTACTTC	CASSPGGTGGHEQYF	TRBV18	TRBJ2-7	.	TRBD1
TGTGCCAGTACAGGGCACGGGGAGCTGTTTTTT	CASTGHGELFF	TRBV25-1	TRBJ2-2	.	.
TGTGCCAGCAGCTTCGGACAGGGGAGCTCCTACGAGCAGTACTTC	CASSFGQGSSYEQYF	TRBV11-3	TRBJ2-7	.	TRBD1
TGTGCCACCAGTGACCCCAGGGGGGCGTACGAGCAGTACTTC	CATSDPRGAYEQYF	TRBV24-1	TRBJ2-7	.	.
TGCGCCAGCAGTGAGAACGGGGGGGCAGTGGAGCAGTTCTTC	CASSENGGAVEQFF	TRBV10-2	TRBJ2-1	.	TRBD2
TGTGCCAGCAGCTTCCGGGACAGGGACTATGGCTACACCTTC	CASSFRDRDYGYTF	TRBV5-4	TRBJ1-2	many	TRBD1
TGCAGTGCTAGTCACGGGTTAGGAAGCAATCAGCCCCAGCATTTT	CSASHGLGSNQPQHF	TRBV20-1	TRBJ1-5	.	.
TGTGCCAGCAGGGAGCCGGCAGGAAACACCATATATTTT	CASREPAGNTIYF	TRBV6-5	TRBJ1-3	.	.
TGTGCCAGCAGTTACTCCCACTCTGGGGCCAACGTCCTGACTTTC	CASSYSHSGANVLTF	TRBV6-2/TRBV6-3	TRBJ2-6	.	.
TGTGCCAGTGATAAACAGGGGGCCCAAGAGACCCAGTACTTC	CASDKQGAQETQYF	TRBV2	TRBJ2-5	.	TRBD1
TGTGCCAGCAGCTTAGGCGCTAGAGATGTCAATGAGCAGTTCTTC	CASSLGARDVNEQFF	TRBV7-6	TRBJ2-1	.	.
TGTGCCAGCAGCCCGACAGGTAGCACAGATACGCAGTATTTT	CASSPTGSTDTQYF	TRBV5-5	TRBJ2-3	.	.
TGTGCCAGCAGACCAATTTCGGGCGAGCAGTACTTC	CASRPISGEQYF	TRBV6-6	TRBJ2-7	.	.
TGTGCCAGCAGTGACTCAGCGGGCTCCTACAATGAGCAGTTCTTC	CASSDSAGSYNEQFF	TRBV6-4	TRBJ2-1	.	.
TGTGCCAGTAGTATGGTACAGTATAATTCACCCCTCCACTTT	CASSMVQYNSPLHF	TRBV19	TRBJ1-6	.	.
TGTGCCAGCAGCTTCGGGGGTGACTATGGCTACACCTTC	CASSFGGDYGYTF	TRBV7-2	TRBJ1-2	.	.
TGTGCCAGTAGTATAAGTCGGTATGAGCAGTTCTTC	CASSISRYEQFF	TRBV19	TRBJ2-1	.	.
TGTGCCAGCAGCAAGACAGGGGCCCAGCCCCAGCATTTT	CASSKTGAQPQHF	TRBV11-2	TRBJ1-5	once	TRBD1
TGTGCCAGTAGTGCATACAGGGACTCCTACGAGCAGTACTTC	CASSAYRDSYEQYF	TRBV19	TRBJ2-7	.	.
TGTGCCAGCAGTGACCGGGACAGGGGGACATTTGGCTACACCTTC	CASSDRDRGTFGYTF	TRBV25-1	TRBJ1-2	once	TRBD1
TGTGCCATCAGTGATACAGTAAACACCGGGGAGCTGTTTTTT	CAISDTVNTGELFF	TRBV10-3	TRBJ2-2	.	.
TGTGCCAGCAGTTTATTGGACAGGGTGGGTTCACCCCTCCACTTT	CASSLLDRVGSPLHF	TRBV27	TRBJ1-6	.	TRBD1
TGCAGCGTTGAAGTTCAGGGGAACACTGAAGCTTTCTTT	CSVEVQGNTEAFF	TRBV29-1	TRBJ1-1	.	.
TGTGCCACCCGCGGGCGGGGAAGGGACATTCAGTACTTC	CATRGRGRDIQYF	TRBV6-6	TRBJ2-4	.	.
TGTGCCAGCAGTGTGGCTGGGACAGCTAATGAAAAACTGTTTTTT	CASSVAGTANEKLFF	TRBV2	TRBJ1-4	.	TRBD1
TGTGCCAGCAGCCTACAGGGTCTGAGCACTGAAGCTTTCTTT	CASSLQGLSTEAFF	TRBV7-2	TRBJ1-1	.	.
TGCGCCAGCAGCCAAGACAGGCTCAATCAGCCCCAGCATTTT	CASSQDRLNQPQHF	TRBV4-3	TRBJ1-5	.	.
TGTGCCAGCAGCCCAGGACAGGGTAATGGCTACACCTTC	CASSPGQGNGYTF	TRBV7-3	TRBJ1-2	.	TRBD1
TGTGCCAGCAGTCGTCCGGGAGCCCAAGAGACCCAGTACTTC	CASSRPGAQETQYF	TRBV7-2	TRBJ2-5	.	.
TGTGCCAGCAGCGGTACAGGGGGCACCGGGGAGCTGTTTTTT	CASSGTGGTGELFF	TRBV9	TRBJ2-2	.	TRBD1
TGTGCCAGCAAGCTTGATTCGCGGGGGGCTTTCTTT	CASKLDSRGAFF	TRBV28	TRBJ1-1	.	.
TGTGCCAGCAGCCCGTCCATAGGAGGGACCCAGTACTTC	CASSPSIGGTQYF	TRBV5-5	TRBJ2-5	.	.
TGTGCCAGCAGTTCCGCCGGGACACCAGGCGACACTGAAGCTTTCTTT	CASSSAGTPGDTEAFF	TRBV6-5	TRBJ1-1	.	.
TGTGCCAGCAGCCTACAGGGGGAGCAGTACTTC	CASSLQGEQYF	TRBV21-1	TRBJ2-7	once	.
TGTGCCAGTAGTGGCGAGGGGGCAGGCCAAGAGACCCAGTACTTC	CASSGEGAGQETQYF	TRBV19	TRBJ2-5	once	TRBD1
TGTGCCAGCAGCCCCGGTTATAGCAATCAGCCCCAGCATTTT	CASSPGYSNQPQHF	TRBV2	TRBJ1-5	.	.
TGTGCCACCAGTGATACGGACGGAGGCATTCAGTACTTC	CATSDTDGGIQYF	TRBV24-1	TRBJ2-4	.	.
TGTGCCAGCAGTTTATCAGGGGGTAACTCCGGAGATACGCAGTATTTT	CASSLSGGNSGDTQYF	TRBV27	TRBJ2-3	few	.
TGTGCCACCAGTGACGGACGGGACAGGATGACAGATACGCAGTATTTT	CATSDGRDRMTDTQYF	TRBV24-1	TRBJ2-3	.	TRBD1
TGTGCCAGCAGCCCTCTAGCACAGATGAGGACAGATACGCAGTATTTT	CASSPLAQMRTDTQYF	TRBV6-2/TRBV6-3	TRBJ2-3	.	.
TGTGCCAGCAGTTTATTGGGCTATAGCAATCAGCCCCAGCATTTT	CASSLLGYSNQPQHF	TRBV27	TRBJ1-5	.	.
TGTGCCACCAGCCTAGGACAGGCCGCGAACACCGGGGAGCTGTTTTTT	CATSLGQAANTGELFF	TRBV15	TRBJ2-2	.	TRBD1
TGTGCCAGCAGCATTCTAGCGGGGGGGCCAAGGGAGCTGTTTTTT	CASSILAGGPRELFF	TRBV9	TRBJ2-2	.	TRBD2
TGTGCCAGCAGCAAAGGGGAACAGGAGAATCAGCCCCAGCATTTT	CASSKGEQENQPQHF	TRBV21-1	TRBJ1-5	.	.